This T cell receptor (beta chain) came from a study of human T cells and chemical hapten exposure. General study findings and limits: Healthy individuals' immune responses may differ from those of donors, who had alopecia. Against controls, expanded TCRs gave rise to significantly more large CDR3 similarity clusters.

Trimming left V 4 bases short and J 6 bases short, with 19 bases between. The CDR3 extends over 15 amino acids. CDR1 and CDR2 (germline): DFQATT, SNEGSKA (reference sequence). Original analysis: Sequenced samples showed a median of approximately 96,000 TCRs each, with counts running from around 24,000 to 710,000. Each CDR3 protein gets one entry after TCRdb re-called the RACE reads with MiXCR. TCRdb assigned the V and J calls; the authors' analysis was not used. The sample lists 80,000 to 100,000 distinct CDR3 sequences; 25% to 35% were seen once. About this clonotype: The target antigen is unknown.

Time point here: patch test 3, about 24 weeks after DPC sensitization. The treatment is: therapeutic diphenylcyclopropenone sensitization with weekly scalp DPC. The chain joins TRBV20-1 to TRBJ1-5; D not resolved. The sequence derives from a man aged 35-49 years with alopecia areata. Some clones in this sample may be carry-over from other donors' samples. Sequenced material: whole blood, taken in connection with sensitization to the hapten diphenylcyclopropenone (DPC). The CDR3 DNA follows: TGCAGTGCTACGTGGTTGATCGGCCCGCCTCAGCCCCAGCATTTT. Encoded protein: CSATWLIGPPQPQHF.